This TCR beta chain is from a study of T-cell reconstitution after alpha-beta-depleted transplantation in children. By share, this clonotype counts as medium-sized. Researchers prepared the TCRbeta library using unique molecular identifiers, the study reports. TCRdb recomputed calls from the PCR reads with MiXCR, one row per CDR3 protein. This table holds approximately 18,000 distinct CDR3 sequences, 13% found once. Trimming stripped 7 bases from V and 1 base from J, with 13 bases between. The CDR3 extends over 14 amino acids. The sequencing used PBMCs, mostly from graft donor cells, collected 60 days after TCRalphabeta/CD19-depleted stem cell transplant. The source of this sequence is a female patient between 2 and 10 years old who had a stem cell transplant for congenital amegakaryocytic thrombocytopenia, so the T cells may come from the graft donor. The genes are TRBV12-3 or TRBV12-4 and TRBJ1-1, with D perhaps matching TRBD1 (5 bases). In DNA form, the CDR3 reads TGTGCCAGCACCCTAGGGGCCGGGAACACTGAAGCTTTCTTT. Its protein product is CASTLGAGNTEAFF.